The T cell receptor beta chain described here comes from a study of control samples from healthy donors and cancer patients. The CDR3 spans 17 residues. Germline V CDR1 and CDR2: MGHRA, YSYEKL. V shed 0 bases and J shed 1 base, with 13 bases lying between them. Measured with immunoSEQ multiplex PCR; TCRdb has only the in-frame clones, and not every one. Here the sample spans some 98,000 clones, approximately 88% being singletons. Sequencing was done on a sample of PBMCs. This TCR derives from a man in his 70s with lung cancer. The chain joins TRBV4-1 to TRBJ2-4; D is unclear. This chain's CDR3 is CASSQEDWGPAKNIQYF. The CDR3 region has the DNA TGCGCCAGCAGCCAAGAAGATTGGGGTCCGGCCAAAAACATTCAGTACTTC.